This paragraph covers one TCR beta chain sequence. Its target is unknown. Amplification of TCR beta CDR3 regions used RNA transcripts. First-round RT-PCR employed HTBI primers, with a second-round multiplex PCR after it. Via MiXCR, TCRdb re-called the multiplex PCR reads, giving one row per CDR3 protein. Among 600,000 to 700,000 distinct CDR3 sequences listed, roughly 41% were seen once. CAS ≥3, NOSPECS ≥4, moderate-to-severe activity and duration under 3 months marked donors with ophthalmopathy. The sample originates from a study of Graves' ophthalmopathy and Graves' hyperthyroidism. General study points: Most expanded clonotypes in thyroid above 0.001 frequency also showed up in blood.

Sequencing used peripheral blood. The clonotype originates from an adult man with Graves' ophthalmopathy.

CDR3 region: CASISPKGDWSTEAFF. In DNA, the CDR3 is TGTGCCAGCATCTCTCCGAAGGGGGATTGGAGCACTGAAGCTTTCTTT. V and J are TRBV25-1 and TRBJ1-1, with TRBD1 as a possible D gene (6 bases). The CDR3 extends over 16 amino acids. Trimming removed 7 bases at V and 4 bases at J, with 22 bases between. The germline gives CDR1 MGHDK, CDR2 SYGVNS.